This paragraph covers one T cell receptor (beta chain) sequence. Its antigen is unidentified. This specimen comes from a study of OX40 agonist ivuxolimab in advanced cancers. Assay: immunoSEQ multiplex PCR; the TCRdb copy retains only in-frame clones and omits some. The data hold approximately 60,000 clones, with under 95% observed a single time. Germline trimming cut 4 bases from V and 2 bases from J; bases unmatched to any gene: 2. CDR1 is MNHNS, CDR2 SASEGT, per germline. This CDR3 has 15 residues. Study conclusions and caveats: Average numbers of expanded clones were greater in CD8+ T cells than in CD4+.

The sequence came from an adult with an advanced solid tumor such as melanoma, head and neck, liver or kidney cancer. The sequencing here drew on CD4+ or CD8+ T cells sorted from blood, taken in a trial of the OX40 agonist ivuxolimab. The chain joins TRBV6-1 to TRBJ1-2; 12 nucleotides line up with TRBD1. This chain's CDR3 is CASSAGTGGNYGYTF. The CDR3 nucleotides read TGTGCCAGCAGTGCCGGGACAGGGGGCAACTATGGCTACACCTTC.